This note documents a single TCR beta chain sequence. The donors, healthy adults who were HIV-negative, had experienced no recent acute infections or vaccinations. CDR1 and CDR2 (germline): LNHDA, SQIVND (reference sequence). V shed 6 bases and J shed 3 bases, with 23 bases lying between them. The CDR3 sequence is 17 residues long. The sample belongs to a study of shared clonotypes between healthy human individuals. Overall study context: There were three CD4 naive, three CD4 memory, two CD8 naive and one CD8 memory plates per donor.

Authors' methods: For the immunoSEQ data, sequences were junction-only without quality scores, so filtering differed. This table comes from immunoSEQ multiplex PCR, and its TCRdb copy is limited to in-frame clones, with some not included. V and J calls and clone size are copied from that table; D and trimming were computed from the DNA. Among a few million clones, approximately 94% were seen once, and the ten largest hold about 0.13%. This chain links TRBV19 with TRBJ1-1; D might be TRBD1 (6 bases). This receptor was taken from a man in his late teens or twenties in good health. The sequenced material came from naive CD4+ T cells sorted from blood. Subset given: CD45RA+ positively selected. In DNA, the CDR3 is TGTGCCAGTAGGGGCGGTGGGACATCTATACCGGACACTGAAGCTTTCTTT. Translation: CASRGGGTSIPDTEAFF.